These 21 T cell receptor beta chains were sequenced from one sample in a study of cytomegalovirus exposure and HLA in healthy donors. With 60 Vbeta and 13 Jbeta primers, the PCR was carried out. The repertoire was sequenced with immunoSEQ multiplex PCR; TCRdb's copy has only in-frame clones and lacks some. The table records some 110,000 clones, more than 60% of them present only once. The sample taken for sequencing was PBMCs. These TCRs come from a woman aged 50 to 65 in good health and CMV-seropositive.

This clone has a single count. The chain employs TRBV5-1 and TRBJ1-2; D is perhaps TRBD1 (6 bases). CDR1 SGHRS and CDR2 YFSETQ come from the germline V gene. V dropped 4 bases and J dropped 5 bases, with 15 bases sitting between them. The CDR3 is 14 amino acids. The CDR3 loop reads CASSPQDSYYGYTF. DNA for the CDR3: TGCGCCAGCAGCCCACAGGACAGTTATTATGGCTACACCTTC.

The V gene is TRBV11-2, the J gene TRBJ1-1, with 7 bases aligning to TRBD1. The CDR3 extends over 14 amino acids. In germline, CDR1 is SGHAT, CDR2 FQNNGV. Trimming took 2 bases from V and 7 from J; bases not matched to a gene: 7. In DNA, the CDR3 is TGTGCCAGCAGCTTACCCACAGGGGCAAGTGAAGCTTTCTTT. Translation: CASSLPTGASEAFF.

The chain recombines TRBV30 with TRBJ2-7; D is perhaps TRBD2 (6 bases). The CDR3 length is 13 residues. Per germline, CDR1 GTSNPN and CDR2 SVGIG (reference sequence). V gave up 1 base and J gave up 4 bases, with 11 bases separating them. CDR3 in DNA: TGTGCCTGGAGTGGGGCGGGGACTTACGAGCAGTACTTC. Translated: CAWSGAGTYEQYF.

V gene TRBV19 combines with J gene TRBJ1-5, with 9 bases identical to TRBD1. Looked up from germline, CDR1 is LNHDA and CDR2 is SQIVND (reference sequence). V lost 1 base and J lost 5; bases outside the gene matches: 3. CDR3 length: 15 residues. Written as DNA, the CDR3 is TGTGCCAGTAGTATAGTGGACAGGGGCCATCAGCCCCAGCATTTT. Protein sequence: CASSIVDRGHQPQHF. Together with reference TRBV19 and TRBJ1-5, the CDR3 gives the full variable domain: DGGITQSPKYLFRKEGQNVTLSCEQNLNHDAMYWYRQDPGQGLRLIYYSQIVNDFQKGDIAEGYSVSREKKESFPLTVTSAQKNPTAFYLCASSIVDRGHQPQHFGDGTRLSIL.

CDR3: CASSFGRFGTEAFF. The CDR3 DNA reads as TGTGCCAGCAGCTTCGGTCGATTTGGCACTGAAGCTTTCTTT. The rearrangement links TRBV7-9 to TRBJ1-1; no clear D gene. Trimming took off 3 bases at V and 4 bases at J, with 12 bases between the two ends. The CDR3 extends over 14 amino acids. Germline values: CDR1 SEHNR, CDR2 FQNEAQ (reference sequence).

This clone has a single count. V gene TRBV10-3 combines with J gene TRBJ1-1; 7 bases are shared with TRBD1. Germline values: CDR1 ENHRY, CDR2 SYGVKD. V lost 2 bases, J lost 1 base, and 7 bases stayed unmatched. This CDR3 comprises 16 residues. CDR3 in DNA: TGTGCCATCAGTGAGCCTCGACAGGGAAGGAACACTGAAGCTTTCTTT. Amino acids: CAISEPRQGRNTEAFF.

This clone was recorded once. The rearrangement joins TRBV10-3 to TRBJ2-5; 12 nucleotides agree with TRBD2. V was clipped by 2 bases and J by 0 bases; unmatched bases: 1. Germline assignment: CDR1 ENHRY and CDR2 SYGVKD. This CDR3 comprises 16 residues. The CDR3 region is CAISERTSGNQETQYF. The CDR3 DNA reads TGTGCCATCAGTGAGAGGACTAGCGGGAACCAAGAGACCCAGTACTTC.

A word on this clone: The junction departs from the called germline gene at one end, perhaps through a read error. The chain carries TRBV7-2 and TRBJ1-2; D possibly corresponds to TRBD1 (5 bases). CDR1 SGHTA and CDR2 FQGNSA come from the germline V gene. This CDR3 is 10 amino acids long. CDR3 DNA: TGTGCCAGCAGCAACGGGGCGGGAAACTTC. The encoded protein is CASSNGAGNF.

This clone has a handful of counts. At one of its ends the junction is not consistent with the germline gene, which may arise from a read error. J is TRBJ1-2 and V is TRBV7-9; TRBD1 aligns across 9 bases. CDR3 length: 15 residues. Per germline, CDR1 SEHNR and CDR2 FQNEAQ (reference sequence). The CDR3 DNA is TGTTCCAGCAGCCTCGCCGGGACAGGGCACAATGGCTACACCTTC. Amino acids: CSSSLAGTGHNGYTF.

This chain connects TRBV27 to TRBJ2-7, with D perhaps TRBD2 (6 bases). V was shortened by 0 bases and J by 0 bases, with 12 bases between the two germline ends. Germline CDR1 MNHEY, CDR2 SMNVEV (reference sequence). The CDR3 covers 16 residues. The CDR3 reads CASSLSRGIGSYEQYF. The DNA for the CDR3 is TGTGCCAGCAGTTTATCTCGGGGGATCGGCTCCTACGAGCAGTACTTC.

This chain connects TRBV7-2 to TRBJ2-1; D unresolved. CDR1 and CDR2 from the germline V gene are SGHTA and FQGNSA. V lost 10 bases and J 12 bases, leaving 16 bases between the germline ends. The CDR3 length is 11 residues. The CDR3 here is CATTLATVQFF. For the CDR3, the DNA is TGTGCCACCACCTTAGCTACAGTGCAGTTCTTC.

The genes are TRBV6-5 and TRBJ1-2, with D possibly TRBD1 on 6 matching bases. The CDR3 contains 15 residues. V lost 2 bases, J lost 4 bases, and 14 bases lay in between. CDR1 and CDR2 (germline): MNHEY, SVGAGI. The CDR3 loop reads CASSYADSGAYGYTF. The CDR3 nucleotides are TGTGCCAGCAGTTACGCTGACTCAGGGGCCTATGGCTACACCTTC.

V usage is TRBV28 and J usage is TRBJ2-3; unclear D gene. The CDR3 has 13 amino acids. Deletions cut 6 bases from V and 0 bases from J, with 7 bases between. Per germline, CDR1 MDHEN and CDR2 SYDVKM. CDR3 coding DNA: TGTGCCAGCAGCCGTCCTAGCACAGATACGCAGTATTTT. This translates into CASSRPSTDTQYF.

The CDR3 protein is CASRTGSDTQYF. In nucleotides, the CDR3 is TGTGCCAGCAGAACAGGGTCAGATACGCAGTATTTT. The chain recombines TRBV6-5 with TRBJ2-3, with TRBD1 as a possible D gene (6 bases). There are 12 residues in the CDR3. Deletions cut 6 bases from V and 4 bases from J, with 8 bases between. Germline V CDR1 and CDR2: MNHEY, SVGAGI.

V and J are TRBV7-9 and TRBJ1-5; 7 positions agree with TRBD1. The V gene's germline CDR1 is SEHNR and CDR2 FQNEAQ (reference sequence). V lost 3 bases, J lost 0 bases, and 8 bases stayed unmatched. The CDR3 sequence is 17 residues long. In DNA, the CDR3 is TGTGCCAGCAGCTTCCCTGGCCAGGGGGATAGCAATCAGCCCCAGCATTTT. Its translation is CASSFPGQGDSNQPQHF.

The rearrangement uses TRBV9 and TRBJ2-7; 7 bases align to TRBD1. CDR1 and CDR2 from the germline V gene are SGDLS and YYNGEE. This CDR3 is 14 amino acids long. Trimming took 0 bases from V and 4 from J; bases not matched to a gene: 4. The CDR3 loop is CASSVGRGLYEQYF. The CDR3 DNA follows: TGTGCCAGCAGCGTAGGAAGGGGGCTTTACGAGCAGTACTTC.

This clone was counted once. This chain connects TRBV5-5 to TRBJ2-7; the match to TRBD2 covers 11 bases. Germline-derived CDR1 and CDR2 are SGHKS and YYEKEE (reference sequence). This CDR3 spans 15 amino acids. With 4 bases clipped from V and 3 bases from J, the junction kept 6 bases outside the gene matches. In nucleotides, the CDR3 is TGTGCCAGCAGCCTAGCTAGCGGGGGGTTCTACGAGCAGTACTTC. Its translation is CASSLASGGFYEQYF.

The chain uses TRBV27 and TRBJ2-6; D is possibly TRBD1 (6 bases). Looked up from germline, CDR1 is MNHEY and CDR2 is SMNVEV (reference sequence). V lost 0 bases and J 2 bases, leaving 8 bases between the germline ends. There are 16 residues in the CDR3. The CDR3 is CASSLSPGAGANVLTF. The CDR3 region has the DNA TGTGCCAGCAGTTTATCCCCAGGGGCTGGGGCCAACGTCCTGACTTTC.

The V call is TRBV19, the J call TRBJ1-1; D gene ambiguous. Germline V CDR1 and CDR2: LNHDA, SQIVND (reference sequence). The CDR3 spans 15 residues. V lost 0 bases and J lost 4, with 12 bases in between. CDR3 sequence reads: CASSIDPFGATEAFF. Written as DNA, the CDR3 is TGTGCCAGTAGTATAGATCCGTTTGGAGCCACTGAAGCTTTCTTT.

This clone was recorded only once. The genes are TRBV5-1 and TRBJ1-2; possibly TRBD1 for D (6 bases). V was shortened by 4 bases and J by 5 bases, with 24 bases between the two germline ends. The CDR3 sequence is 17 residues long. Germline CDR1 SGHRS, CDR2 YFSETQ. CDR3 amino acids: CASSPGSGEILLYGYTF. The CDR3 DNA sequence: TGCGCCAGCAGCCCTGGCTCAGGGGAGATCCTCCTTTATGGCTACACCTTC. The full variable domain, rest sourced from reference TRBV5-1 and TRBJ1-2, is KAGVTQTPRYLIKTRGQQVTLSCSPISGHRSVSWYQQTPGQGLQFLFEYFSETQRNKGNFPGRFSGRQFSNSRSEMNVSTLELGDSALYLCASSPGSGEILLYGYTFGSGTRLTVV.

The rearrangement links TRBV2 to TRBJ1-2, with 7 nucleotides matching TRBD1. This CDR3 is 16 amino acids long. Germline CDR1 reads SNHLY; CDR2 reads FYNNEI. J was trimmed by 3 bases and V by 8 bases; bases with no gene match: 15. CDR3: CASGGAGRQGDYGYTF. The CDR3 nucleotides read TGTGCCAGCGGAGGGGCGGGTAGACAGGGTGACTATGGCTACACCTTC.